The 6 T cell receptor beta chains below come from one sample, sequenced in a study of T cells in localized non-small cell lung cancer. Generated by immunoSEQ multiplex PCR, the TCRdb table keeps only in-frame clones and is missing some. The repertoire consists of under 70,000 clones, with 75% to 90% occurring once and the leading ten covering 5.2%. The sample consisted of peripheral blood, taken before any cancer treatment. Receptors were obtained from a woman aged 35 to 70 with stage I lung adenocarcinoma.

The chain links TRBV5-1 to TRBJ1-3, with unresolved D. Germline V gene sequence: CDR1 SGHRS, CDR2 YFSETQ. V gave up 4 bases and J gave up 0 bases, with 17 bases separating them. The CDR3 runs to 17 residues. For the CDR3, the DNA is TGCGCCAGCAGCCTCCCCTCGGACGGTGCCTCTGGAAACACCATATATTTT. Translating gives CASSLPSDGASGNTIYF.

This clone was picked up one time. The rearrangement joins TRBV9 to TRBJ1-4; D gene unclear. The CDR3 consists of 15 residues. V was pared by 0 bases and J by 5 bases, with 11 bases between. The germline V gene has CDR1 SGDLS and CDR2 YYNGEE. The CDR3 sequence is CASSVVEGLNEKLFF. The CDR3 DNA sequence: TGTGCCAGCAGCGTAGTGGAAGGGTTGAATGAAAAACTGTTTTTT.

This clone was seen a few times. V gene TRBV7-2 combines with J gene TRBJ2-3; D not resolved. V was cut by 7 bases and J by 2 bases, with 10 bases left in between. Per the germline V gene, CDR1 is SGHTA and CDR2 is FQGNSA. The length of the CDR3 is 13 residues. Here the CDR3 DNA reads TGTGCCAGCACCCTACTGATCACAGATACGCAGTATTTT. Encoded protein: CASTLLITDTQYF.

Here the CDR3 reads CASSPGGGTANYEQYF. In DNA, the CDR3 is TGCGCCAGCAGCCCCGGGGGTGGGACAGCTAACTACGAGCAGTACTTC. The genes are TRBV5-1 and TRBJ2-7; D is perhaps TRBD1 (7 bases). V was shortened by 4 bases and J by 3 bases, with 20 bases between the two germline ends. Per germline, CDR1 SGHRS and CDR2 YFSETQ. The CDR3 consists of 16 residues.

The chain combines TRBV7-2 with TRBJ1-1; tentatively, D is TRBD1 (5 bases). Germline V gives CDR1 SGHTA, CDR2 FQGNSA. The CDR3 is 14 amino acids. V lost 5 bases and J lost 4, with 14 bases in between. CDR3 nucleotides: TGTGCCAGCAGCCAGGGACCGGAGGTCACTGAAGCTTTCTTT. Translation: CASSQGPEVTEAFF.

The chain recombines TRBV19 with TRBJ2-3; 7 positions match TRBD1. The CDR3 loop spans 15 amino acids. The junction had 7 bases not matched to a gene; V was cut back by 4 bases and J by 3 bases. Germline CDR1 LNHDA, CDR2 SQIVND (reference sequence). The CDR3 region is CASSTYRGGTDTQYF. As DNA, the CDR3 is TGTGCCAGTAGTACCTACAGGGGTGGAACAGATACGCAGTATTTT.